The 9 T cell receptor beta chains in this list originate from one sample, sequenced in a study of CD8 T cells in Susac syndrome. RNA amounts of roughly 0.5 to 1 ug underwent reverse transcription with random hexamers. MiXCR, applied by TCRdb to the immunoSEQ multiplex PCR reads, yields one record per CDR3 protein. The sample lists under 200,000 distinct CDR3 sequences, approximately 96% seen once, with 0.075% to 0.1% in the top ten. Sequencing input: CD4+ T cells from PBMCs. All receptors derive from a human donor with Susac syndrome.

The V gene is TRBV2, the J gene TRBJ1-2, with D unresolved. The CDR3 loop spans 12 amino acids. Germline V lookup: CDR1 SNHLY, CDR2 FYNNEI. Between the trimmed V and J ends, which lost 3 bases and 6 bases, there was a span of 8 bases. CDR3 nucleotides: TGTGCCAGCAGTGATGTACGGGATGGCTACACCTTC. This sequence encodes CASSDVRDGYTF.

The J gene is TRBJ2-1, the V gene TRBV19; no clear D. In germline, CDR1 is LNHDA, CDR2 SQIVND (reference sequence). This CDR3 has 12 amino acids. Trimming left V 1 base short and J 5 bases short, with 3 bases between. The CDR3 DNA reads TGTGCCAGTAGTATAGGTAACAATGAGCAGTTCTTC. It translates to CASSIGNNEQFF. The full variable domain, in which reference TRBV19 and TRBJ2-1 provide the parts outside the CDR3, is DGGITQSPKYLFRKEGQNVTLSCEQNLNHDAMYWYRQDPGQGLRLIYYSQIVNDFQKGDIAEGYSVSREKKESFPLTVTSAQKNPTAFYLCASSIGNNEQFFGPGTRLTVL.

This sequence joins TRBV20-1 and TRBJ2-5; a possible D gene is TRBD2 (5 bases). This CDR3 has 14 amino acids. Germline CDR1 and CDR2: DFQATT and SNEGSKA (reference sequence). V lost 3 bases to trimming and J lost 4 bases, with 15 bases between them. In DNA, the CDR3 is TGCAGTGCTAGCTCGGACTCCCGGGGAGAGACCCAGTACTTC. The encoded protein is CSASSDSRGETQYF.

The rearrangement joins TRBV5-6 to TRBJ1-1; 8 nucleotides align to TRBD1. This CDR3 is built from 14 residues. CDR1 and CDR2 (germline): SGHDT, YYEEEE. J lost 4 bases, V lost 5 bases, and 7 bases had no gene match. The CDR3 spells CASRGTGRITEAFF. The CDR3 region has the DNA TGTGCCAGCAGAGGGACAGGCAGAATCACTGAAGCTTTCTTT.

The rearrangement links TRBV20-1 to TRBJ2-1; D call uncertain. Germline assignment: CDR1 DFQATT and CDR2 SNEGSKA (reference sequence). V was cut by 3 bases and J by 1 base, with 13 bases left in between. The CDR3 covers 15 residues. CDR3 nucleotides: TGCAGTGCTAGCTACCCGTTGGGTTCCTACAATGAGCAGTTCTTC. It specifies CSASYPLGSYNEQFF.

The genes are TRBV30 and TRBJ1-1; 8 bases line up with TRBD1. The CDR3 covers 14 residues. The J segment lost 1 base and the V segment lost 3 bases, leaving 4 bases of the junction unmatched. Germline CDR1 and CDR2: GTSNPN and SVGIG (reference sequence). The CDR3 spells CAWRRTGTNTEAFF. As DNA, the CDR3 is TGTGCCTGGAGGCGGACAGGGACGAACACTGAAGCTTTCTTT.

This chain connects TRBV28 to TRBJ2-2, with a weak D call TRBD1 (6 bases). The V gene lost 11 bases and the J gene lost 0 bases, with 13 bases spanning the gap. CDR1 and CDR2 (germline): MDHEN, SYDVKM. This CDR3 region has 14 residues. CDR3 nucleotide sequence: TGTGCCGGGGGACATCCCGCGAACACCGGGGAGCTGTTTTTT. Translating gives CAGGHPANTGELFF.

The chain employs TRBV20-1 and TRBJ2-1, with 12 bases that match TRBD2. Germline CDR1 reads DFQATT; CDR2 reads SNEGSKA (reference sequence). V gave up 3 bases and J gave up 3 bases; unmatched junction bases: 6. This CDR3 contains 16 residues. The chain's CDR3 is CSASPWTSGDYNEQFF. In DNA, the CDR3 is TGCAGTGCTAGTCCCTGGACTAGCGGGGACTACAATGAGCAGTTCTTC.

The chain employs TRBV3-1 and TRBJ1-1; possible D gene TRBD1, 5 bases. The CDR3 has 15 residues. V gave up 4 bases and J gave up 0 bases, with 12 bases separating them. Germline loops: CDR1 LGHDT, CDR2 YNNKEL (reference sequence). DNA for the CDR3: TGTGCCAGCAGCCCCCTTCAGGGTATGAACACTGAAGCTTTCTTT. Translating it yields CASSPLQGMNTEAFF.